Listed below are T cell receptor beta chains from one sample, sequenced in a study of blood T cell repertoires in COVID-19. Sequencing used immunoSEQ multiplex PCR; TCRdb keeps in-frame clones, though not all of them. The sample shows 250,000 to 300,000 clones, around 92% of them seen only once. The sample was PBMCs or T cells enriched from blood (not recorded which). All receptors come from a woman between 50 and 59 years old who had been exposed to COVID-19. Both conserved end residues are part of each CDR3. Fields, in order: V gene, clone size, D gene, J gene, CDR3 protein, CDR3 DNA. The D gene is left open where the match is weak. Only part of the rows carry a size: once, few, many, or a class if the clone is expanded.

v_gene: TRBV18; abundance: -; d_gene: TRBD1; j_gene: TRBJ1-2; CDR3aa: CASSQGGINYGYTF; CDR3nt: TGTGCCAGCTCACAAGGGGGCATTAACTATGGCTACACCTTC
v_gene: TRBV28; abundance: -; d_gene: TRBD1; j_gene: TRBJ2-7; CDR3aa: CASHGQGGSYEQYF; CDR3nt: TGTGCCAGCCATGGACAGGGGGGCTCCTACGAGCAGTACTTC
v_gene: TRBV18; abundance: -; d_gene: -; j_gene: TRBJ1-6; CDR3aa: CASSPSTDFYNSPLHF; CDR3nt: TGTGCCAGCTCACCATCGACAGACTTCTATAATTCACCCCTCCACTTT
v_gene: TRBV30; abundance: -; d_gene: -; j_gene: TRBJ2-6; CDR3aa: CAWSVYGLGANVLTF; CDR3nt: TGTGCCTGGAGTGTATACGGGTTAGGGGCCAACGTCCTGACTTTC
v_gene: TRBV2; abundance: -; d_gene: -; j_gene: TRBJ2-3; CDR3aa: CASRRADWGPGTDTQYF; CDR3nt: TGTGCCAGCAGGAGGGCCGACTGGGGGCCCGGCACAGATACGCAGTATTTT
v_gene: TRBV5-1; abundance: -; d_gene: -; j_gene: TRBJ2-1; CDR3aa: CASSLGSSWNEQFF; CDR3nt: TGCGCCAGCAGCTTGGGTAGCTCGTGGAATGAGCAGTTCTTC
v_gene: TRBV18; abundance: -; d_gene: TRBD1; j_gene: TRBJ2-7; CDR3aa: CASSPNDRGRFYEQYF; CDR3nt: TGTGCCAGCTCACCAAACGACAGGGGGCGTTTCTACGAGCAGTACTTC
v_gene: TRBV9; abundance: few; d_gene: -; j_gene: TRBJ1-1; CDR3aa: CASSVDRNTEAFF; CDR3nt: TGTGCCAGCAGCGTCGACAGAAACACTGAAGCTTTCTTT
v_gene: TRBV6-6; abundance: -; d_gene: -; j_gene: TRBJ1-1; CDR3aa: CASSPMVGLEAFF; CDR3nt: TGTGCCAGCAGCCCCATGGTGGGGCTTGAAGCTTTCTTT
v_gene: TRBV7-6; abundance: once; d_gene: -; j_gene: TRBJ1-6; CDR3aa: CASSRSRGSPLHF; CDR3nt: TGTGCCAGCAGCCGAAGCAGGGGATCACCCCTCCACTTT
v_gene: TRBV18; abundance: once; d_gene: -; j_gene: TRBJ1-1; CDR3aa: CASSPHAGDTEAFF; CDR3nt: TGTGCCAGCTCCCCGCATGCAGGGGACACTGAAGCTTTCTTT
v_gene: TRBV4-1; abundance: -; d_gene: -; j_gene: TRBJ2-3; CDR3aa: CASSQDLTRSGTDTQYF; CDR3nt: TGCGCCAGCAGCCAAGATTTAACTAGGTCTGGCACAGATACGCAGTATTTT
v_gene: TRBV5-1; abundance: -; d_gene: TRBD1; j_gene: TRBJ2-5; CDR3aa: CASSSRQGETQYF; CDR3nt: TGCGCCAGCAGCTCGAGACAGGGAGAGACCCAGTACTTC
v_gene: TRBV4-1; abundance: -; d_gene: -; j_gene: TRBJ1-1; CDR3aa: CASSQVNLNTEAFF; CDR3nt: TGCGCCAGCAGCCAAGTTAACTTGAACACTGAAGCTTTCTTT
v_gene: TRBV5-4; abundance: few; d_gene: -; j_gene: TRBJ2-7; CDR3aa: CASSPRDSTYEQYF; CDR3nt: TGTGCCAGCAGCCCCCGGGACTCTACCTACGAGCAGTACTTC
v_gene: TRBV6-1; abundance: -; d_gene: TRBD1; j_gene: TRBJ1-5; CDR3aa: CASSDGTGGGRSNQPQHF; CDR3nt: TGTGCCAGCAGTGATGGGACAGGGGGCGGACGTAGCAATCAGCCCCAGCATTTT
v_gene: TRBV18; abundance: -; d_gene: -; j_gene: TRBJ1-3; CDR3aa: CASSPSGELGNTIYF; CDR3nt: TGTGCCAGCTCACCATCGGGAGAACTCGGAAACACCATATATTTT
v_gene: TRBV9; abundance: once; d_gene: TRBD1; j_gene: TRBJ1-4; CDR3aa: CASSVAGGGMSNEKLFF; CDR3nt: TGTGCCAGCAGCGTAGCAGGAGGGGGCATGTCTAATGAAAAACTGTTTTTT
v_gene: TRBV2; abundance: -; d_gene: TRBD2; j_gene: TRBJ2-2; CDR3aa: CASRTSVNTGELFF; CDR3nt: TGTGCCAGCAGGACTAGCGTGAACACCGGGGAGCTGTTTTTT
v_gene: TRBV6-5; abundance: -; d_gene: -; j_gene: TRBJ2-7; CDR3aa: CASSYVSGYEQYF; CDR3nt: TGTGCCAGCAGTTACGTGTCAGGGTACGAGCAGTACTTC
v_gene: TRBV27; abundance: -; d_gene: TRBD2; j_gene: TRBJ2-1; CDR3aa: CASTRGGLAGGGEQFF; CDR3nt: TGTGCCAGCACCCGAGGAGGGCTAGCGGGGGGTGGGGAGCAGTTCTTC
v_gene: TRBV30; abundance: -; d_gene: -; j_gene: TRBJ1-2; CDR3aa: CAWSAGQPYGYTF; CDR3nt: TGTGCCTGGAGCGCCGGACAGCCCTATGGCTACACCTTC
v_gene: TRBV19; abundance: -; d_gene: -; j_gene: TRBJ1-4; CDR3aa: CASSIGAITNEKLFF; CDR3nt: TGTGCCAGTAGTATTGGGGCCATAACTAATGAAAAACTGTTTTTT
v_gene: TRBV7-2; abundance: -; d_gene: -; j_gene: TRBJ2-2; CDR3aa: CASRDQGPGELFF; CDR3nt: TGTGCCAGCAGGGACCAGGGGCCCGGGGAGCTGTTTTTT
v_gene: TRBV19; abundance: -; d_gene: -; j_gene: TRBJ2-5; CDR3aa: CASSRTAPGTQYF; CDR3nt: TGTGCCAGTAGCCGGACAGCCCCAGGGACCCAGTACTTC
v_gene: TRBV28; abundance: -; d_gene: -; j_gene: TRBJ1-6; CDR3aa: CASSQKGQHANQNYNSPLHF; CDR3nt: TGTGCCAGCAGTCAGAAGGGACAACACGCGAATCAGAACTATAATTCACCCCTCCACTTT
v_gene: TRBV28; abundance: -; d_gene: TRBD2; j_gene: TRBJ2-7; CDR3aa: CASTLGGITYEQYF; CDR3nt: TGTGCCAGCACCTTGGGGGGGATCACCTACGAGCAGTACTTC
v_gene: TRBV19; abundance: few; d_gene: TRBD1; j_gene: TRBJ1-2; CDR3aa: CASSGDSHYGYTF; CDR3nt: TGTGCCAGTAGCGGGGACAGTCACTATGGCTACACCTTC
v_gene: TRBV24-1; abundance: -; d_gene: TRBD1; j_gene: TRBJ1-1; CDR3aa: CATRRTGADNTEAFF; CDR3nt: TGTGCCACCAGACGGACAGGGGCGGATAACACTGAAGCTTTCTTT
v_gene: TRBV7-9; abundance: -; d_gene: -; j_gene: TRBJ1-5; CDR3aa: CASSSGEGTHSNQPQHF; CDR3nt: TGTGCCAGCAGCTCAGGAGAGGGGACACATAGCAATCAGCCCCAGCATTTT
v_gene: TRBV19; abundance: -; d_gene: -; j_gene: TRBJ1-6; CDR3aa: CASSQTVSNSPLHF; CDR3nt: TGTGCCAGTAGTCAGACAGTTTCAAATTCACCCCTCCACTTT
v_gene: TRBV19; abundance: -; d_gene: -; j_gene: TRBJ1-2; CDR3aa: CASSIGFLYGYTF; CDR3nt: TGTGCCAGTAGTATCGGTTTCCTCTATGGCTACACCTTC
v_gene: TRBV2; abundance: -; d_gene: -; j_gene: TRBJ1-6; CDR3aa: CASRGSYNSPLHF; CDR3nt: TGTGCCAGCAGAGGGAGTTATAATTCACCCCTCCACTTT
v_gene: TRBV27; abundance: -; d_gene: -; j_gene: TRBJ2-7; CDR3aa: CASSSRGNEQYF; CDR3nt: TGTGCCAGCAGTTCTAGGGGTAACGAGCAGTACTTC
v_gene: TRBV3-1/TRBV3-2; abundance: -; d_gene: TRBD2; j_gene: TRBJ2-2; CDR3aa: CASTRSGANTGELFF; CDR3nt: TGTGCCAGCACCCGAAGCGGGGCGAACACCGGGGAGCTGTTTTTT
v_gene: TRBV5-1; abundance: -; d_gene: -; j_gene: TRBJ2-1; CDR3aa: CASSKDSTYNEQFF; CDR3nt: TGCGCCAGCAGCAAGGACTCTACCTACAATGAGCAGTTCTTC
v_gene: TRBV28; abundance: -; d_gene: TRBD2; j_gene: TRBJ2-7; CDR3aa: CASSRSSGGVYSYEQYF; CDR3nt: TGTGCCAGCAGCCGAAGTAGCGGGGGAGTATACTCCTACGAGCAGTACTTC
v_gene: TRBV7-9; abundance: few; d_gene: -; j_gene: TRBJ1-1; CDR3aa: CASSLGEPHGFF; CDR3nt: TGTGCCAGCAGCTTAGGAGAGCCCCATGGTTTCTTT
v_gene: TRBV23-1; abundance: once; d_gene: TRBD1; j_gene: TRBJ2-7; CDR3aa: CASSLRQGPYEQYF; CDR3nt: TGCGCCAGCAGCCTAAGACAGGGGCCCTACGAGCAGTACTTC
v_gene: TRBV5-1; abundance: -; d_gene: TRBD1; j_gene: TRBJ2-1; CDR3aa: CASSKLDRGLSNEQFF; CDR3nt: TGCGCCAGCAGCAAACTGGACAGGGGGCTATCGAATGAGCAGTTCTTC
v_gene: TRBV7-9; abundance: -; d_gene: TRBD1; j_gene: TRBJ2-3; CDR3aa: CASSLGGTGGWETDTQYF; CDR3nt: TGTGCCAGCAGCTTAGGTGGGACAGGGGGTTGGGAGACAGATACGCAGTATTTT
v_gene: TRBV11-2; abundance: -; d_gene: -; j_gene: TRBJ1-3; CDR3aa: CASSLNPPGAGNTIYF; CDR3nt: TGTGCCAGCAGCTTAAACCCCCCAGGTGCTGGAAACACCATATATTTT
v_gene: TRBV19; abundance: -; d_gene: -; j_gene: TRBJ2-5; CDR3aa: CASRDALGAWETQYF; CDR3nt: TGTGCCAGTAGAGACGCCCTAGGGGCATGGGAGACCCAGTACTTC